Shown below are 13 T cell receptor beta chains from a single sample sequenced in a study of metastatic and nonmetastatic thyroid tumors. TCRdb reprocessed the PCR reads via MiXCR. The sample yields 4,500 to 5,000 clones, 17% seen once. Patients were all untreated before their thyroid surgery. Material for sequencing was adjacent normal tissue. These receptors originate from a female donor with papillary thyroid cancer or a benign thyroid nodule (not recorded which). Some clones in this sample may be carry-over from other donors' samples.

This clone appeared many times. Since a much larger clone is just one base distant, this may be a read error. This chain connects TRBV28 to TRBJ2-7, with D perhaps assigned TRBD1 or TRBD2 (7 bases each). The germline V gene has CDR1 MDHEN and CDR2 SYDVKM. The CDR3 is 15 amino acids. The CDR3 reads CASSPQGGSSCEQYF. The CDR3 nucleotides are TGTGCCAGCAGTCCCCAGGGGGGGAGCTCCTGCGAGCAGTACTTC.

Relative to its sample, this clone is medium-sized. The junction shows a germline mismatch at one end, possibly a read error. Other DNA sequences in the same sample also yield this CDR3. The chain recombines TRBV6-1 with TRBJ2-1; 7 nucleotides agree with TRBD2. Germline assignment: CDR1 MNHNS and CDR2 SASEGT. The CDR3 contains 13 residues. In nucleotides, the CDR3 is TGCGCCAGCAGCCCCGGGGAGGGCAATGAGCAGTTCTTC. The encoded protein is CASSPGEGNEQFF.

This clone was detected ten times or more. J is TRBJ2-3 and V is TRBV13; 13 positions match TRBD2. Germline CDR1 PRHDT, CDR2 FYEKMQ (reference sequence). The CDR3 spans 18 residues. V shed 1 base, J shed 0 bases, and the junction held 4 bases outside the gene matches. Written as DNA, the CDR3 is TGTGCCAGCAGCTTAGATACGACTAGCGGGGGGAGCACAGATACGCAGTATTTT. Its translation: CASSLDTTSGGSTDTQYF.

This clone was found a few times. The chain is built from TRBV28 and TRBJ2-7, with TRBD1 matching over 7 bases. The CDR3 totals 14 residues. Trimming removed 5 bases from V and 3 bases from J; junction bases left unmatched: 7. The germline V gene has CDR1 MDHEN and CDR2 SYDVKM. The CDR3 nucleotides read TGTGCCAGCAGTCTCCTTCGACAGGGCTACGAGCAGTACGTC. It codes for CASSLLRQGYEQYV.

There are many counts of this clone. The chain has TRBV18 and TRBJ2-5; D not certain. V lost 3 bases and J lost 2, with 10 bases in between. Looked up from germline, CDR1 is KGHSH and CDR2 is LQKENI. This CDR3 is 14 amino acids long. The CDR3 sequence: CASSPGHIQETQYF. The CDR3 coding sequence is TGTGCCAGCTCACCTGGGCATATTCAAGAGACCCAGTACTTC. Complete variable domain (other parts from reference TRBV18 and TRBJ2-5): NAGVMQNPRHLVRRRGQEARLRCSPMKGHSHVYWYRQLPEEGLKFMVYLQKENIIDESGMPKERFSAEFPKEGPSILRIQQVVRGDSAAYFCASSPGHIQETQYFGPGTRLLVL.

This clone is labeled as medium-sized. The J gene is TRBJ1-1, the V gene TRBV10-3; 8 bases align to TRBD1. V lost 2 bases, J lost 13 bases, and 9 bases stayed unmatched. Germline assignment: CDR1 ENHRY and CDR2 SYGVKD. The CDR3 is 13 residues long. CDR3 protein: CAISERTTGEHFF. The CDR3 region has the DNA TGTGCCATCAGTGAGCGGACGACAGGGGAGCATTTCTTT.

Remarks on this clone: One end of the junction does not line up with germline, which may come from a read error. J is TRBJ1-2 and V is TRBV5-6; TRBD1 aligns across 7 bases. The V gene's germline CDR1 is SGHDT and CDR2 YYEEEE. The length of the CDR3 is 14 residues. CDR3 residues: CVSSSGTVGYRYTF. CDR3 DNA: TGTGTCAGCAGCTCCGGGACAGTAGGCTATCGCTACACTTTC.

By sample share, this clone is hyperexpanded (1% or more). The chain links TRBV6-1 to TRBJ1-2; D is uncertain. Trimming took off 9 bases at V and 4 bases at J, with 9 bases between the two ends. This CDR3 comprises 11 residues. From germline, CDR1 is MNHNS and CDR2 SASEGT. CDR3 protein: CASDSSYGYTF. The CDR3 bases are TGTGCCAGTGACTCCTCCTATGGCTACACCTTC.

Worth noting for this clone: The sample contains more than one DNA sequence encoding this CDR3. The chain carries TRBV7-8 and TRBJ2-7; 9 positions match TRBD1. Germline trimming cut 6 bases from V and 9 bases from J; bases unmatched to any gene: 21. Germline V lookup: CDR1 SGHVS, CDR2 FQNEAQ. There are 17 residues in the CDR3. CDR3 sequence (DNA): TGTGCCAGCAGGGGAGGAGGGAGGGACAGGGTCAGTGTAGGGCAGTACTTC. Its translation: CASRGGGRDRVSVGQYF.

This clone has just one count. The chain couples TRBV5-1 to TRBJ1-2; no firm D call. Per the germline V gene, CDR1 is SGHRS and CDR2 is YFSETQ. Trimming took off 4 bases at V and 3 bases at J, with 10 bases between the two ends. CDR3 length: 13 amino acids. The CDR3 protein is CASSPSSYYGYTF. Here the CDR3 DNA reads TGCGCCAGCAGCCCCTCGTCCTACTATGGCTACACCTTC.

By share, this clone counts as medium-sized. This chain uses TRBV7-6 with TRBJ2-7; tentative D call: TRBD2 (6 bases). CDR3 length: 16 residues. Germline CDR1 SGHVS, CDR2 FNYEAQ. The germline V and J ends were trimmed by 5 bases and 1 base, with 18 bases remaining between them. The CDR3, as DNA: TGTGCCAGCAGCCCCCTGCCCTCGGGGGATTCCTACGAGCAGTACTTC. Translated: CASSPLPSGDSYEQYF. The whole variable domain, remainder taken from reference TRBV7-6 and TRBJ2-7, is GAGVSQSPRYKVTKRGQDVALRCDPISGHVSLYWYRQALGQGPEFLTYFNYEAQQDKSGLPNDRFSAERPEGSISTLTIQRTEQRDSAMYRCASSPLPSGDSYEQYFGPGTRLTVT.

This clone came up a few times. The V and J genes are TRBV15 and TRBJ1-1; TRBD1 agrees at 8 bases. Germline trimming cut 0 bases from V and 4 bases from J; bases unmatched to any gene: 7. There are 16 residues in the CDR3. Germline assignment: CDR1 LNHNV and CDR2 YYDKDF (reference sequence). The CDR3 DNA sequence: TGTGCCACCAGCAGAGATCCTGGACAGGGAAGCACTGAAGCTTTCTTT. Protein product: CATSRDPGQGSTEAFF.

This clone is categorized as large. The CDR3: CASSSLVGADGYTF. The CDR3 nucleotides read TGTGCCAGCAGTAGCCTGGTCGGGGCTGATGGCTACACCTTC. The V gene is TRBV6-1, the J gene TRBJ1-2; possible D gene TRBD1, 5 bases. This CDR3 has 14 residues. V gave up 5 bases and J gave up 6 bases, with 16 bases separating them. Germline-derived CDR1 and CDR2 are MNHNS and SASEGT.